The clone carrying this T cell receptor (beta chain) has a count of ten or more. What it binds is not known. Hyperthyroidism patients were newly diagnosed, ill under 2 months, and aged 18 to 65 years. The sample originates from a study of Graves' ophthalmopathy and Graves' hyperthyroidism. Study-wide background: The term stable hyperthyroidism indicated an absence of ophthalmopathy within 18 months of follow-up. Study observations and caveats: Discrimination between ophthalmopathy and stable hyperthyroidism by a 13-signature model showed 85% to 90% sensitivity and about 81% specificity.

CDR1 SNHLY and CDR2 FYNNEI come from the germline V gene. The V end was cut by 5 bases, the J end by 2 bases, with 28 bases between. This CDR3 comprises 20 residues. Investigators amplified TCR beta CDR3 regions from RNA transcripts. After a first-round RT-PCR with HTBI primers, a second-round multiplex PCR was run. TCRdb re-analysed the multiplex PCR reads in MiXCR, keeping a single row per CDR3 protein. The profile shows over a million distinct CDR3 sequences, 36% of them singletons. The chain joins TRBV2 to TRBJ1-5, with D possibly being TRBD1 (5 bases). Sequencing was done on a sample of peripheral blood or thyroid tissue (not recorded which). The clonotype was recovered from an adult man with Graves' hyperthyroidism. The CDR3 spells CASSSRGDGDLMEGNQPQHF. In nucleotides, the CDR3 is TGTGCCAGCAGTTCGAGAGGGGACGGGGACTTGATGGAGGGCAATCAGCCCCAGCATTTT.